The 17 T cell receptor beta chains below were found in one sample sequenced in a study of OX40 agonist ivuxolimab in advanced cancers. This table comes from immunoSEQ multiplex PCR, and its TCRdb copy is limited to in-frame clones, with some not included. The sample yields about 64,000 clones, roughly four fifths seen once. Here the sequenced sample was CD4+ or CD8+ T cells sorted from blood, taken in a trial of the OX40 agonist ivuxolimab. Source of these receptors: an adult with an advanced solid tumor such as melanoma, head and neck, liver or kidney cancer.

The chain carries TRBV5-1 and TRBJ2-3; 9 nucleotides agree with TRBD2. V shed 0 bases, J shed 2 bases, and the junction held 4 bases outside the gene matches. CDR1 and CDR2 (germline): SGHRS, YFSETQ. There are 16 residues in the CDR3. The CDR3: CASSLGLAGFTDTQYF. CDR3 DNA: TGCGCCAGCAGCTTGGGGCTAGCGGGATTCACAGATACGCAGTATTTT.

The chain links TRBV5-3 to TRBJ1-1, with D perhaps TRBD1 (6 bases). TRBV5-3 is filed as an ORF, its function uncertain. The CDR3 runs to 14 residues. The V and J ends lost 8 bases and 5 bases respectively, with 19 bases between them. The CDR3 nucleotides are TGTGCCAGCCTCCTACAGGGAGACGGAACTGAAGCTTTCTTT. It yields the protein CASLLQGDGTEAFF.

This chain connects TRBV5-1 to TRBJ1-1; maybe TRBD1 (5 bases). Trimming stripped 6 bases from V and 10 bases from J, with 28 bases between. Germline assignment: CDR1 SGHRS and CDR2 YFSETQ. CDR3 length: 16 amino acids. CDR3 bases: TGCGCCAGCAAAGCGGCGGTATCGGGACTAAAGGTCGCAGCTTTCTTT. This translates into CASKAAVSGLKVAAFF.

The chain is built from TRBV7-9 and TRBJ2-1; 10 positions agree with TRBD1. The CDR3 covers 18 residues. The V segment lost 3 bases and the J segment 7 bases; nucleotides outside the gene matches: 15. The germline gives CDR1 SEHNR, CDR2 FQNEAQ (reference sequence). The CDR3 DNA reads as TGTGCCAGCAGCTTCCAAATAGGACAGGGGGATTTGTTTAATGAGCAGTTCTTC. Its translation: CASSFQIGQGDLFNEQFF.

This clone occurred once. This chain joins TRBV30 and TRBJ1-1; unclear D gene. The ends were cut back, 7 bases at V and 4 bases at J, with 4 bases in the middle. The CDR3 spans 9 residues. Per the germline V gene, CDR1 is GTSNPN and CDR2 is SVGIG (reference sequence). The CDR3 region has the DNA TGTGCCTTGGGCACTGAAGCTTTCTTT. Residues: CALGTEAFF.

This sequence joins TRBV29-1 and TRBJ2-3, with 11 positions matching TRBD2. After removal of 7 bases from V and 5 bases from J, the junction contained 2 bases not matched to a gene. The CDR3 runs to 12 residues. Germline loops: CDR1 SQVTM, CDR2 ANQGSEA. The CDR3 nucleotides are TGCAGCGGGGGGACTAGCGGAGATACGCAGTATTTT. Protein: CSGGTSGDTQYF.

This clone was counted ten times or more. V is TRBV4-1 and J is TRBJ1-2, with 7 nucleotides matching TRBD1. The CDR3 contains 14 residues. The germline CDR1 and CDR2 sequences are MGHRA and YSYEKL. V dropped 0 bases and J dropped 7; count of bases not matched to a gene: 5. CDR3 in amino acids: CASSQDRGSTGYTF. DNA for the CDR3: TGCGCCAGCAGCCAAGACAGGGGGTCTACTGGCTACACCTTC.

The chain links TRBV11-2 to TRBJ1-1; D is unclear. Germline V gene data show CDR1 as SGHAT and CDR2 as FQNNGV. V was pared by 5 bases and J by 6 bases, with 19 bases between. This CDR3 comprises 15 residues. The DNA for the CDR3 is TGTGCCAGCAGCCCGTCGTTGGAACGGCTCGCTGAAGCTTTCTTT. It encodes CASSPSLERLAEAFF.

This chain links TRBV10-3 with TRBJ2-1; D might be TRBD1 or TRBD2, each matching 5 bases. V was clipped by 5 bases and J by 0 bases, with 14 bases between them. The CDR3 contains 16 residues. CDR1 and CDR2 (germline): ENHRY, SYGVKD. This CDR3 reads CAISSRDRSSYNEQFF. The CDR3 nucleotides read TGTGCCATCAGTAGTAGGGACCGGAGCTCCTACAATGAGCAGTTCTTC.

The V call is TRBV5-4, the J call TRBJ2-3; TRBD2 matches 8 bases. This CDR3 comprises 14 residues. J gave up 6 bases and V 7 bases, and 10 bases lay outside the gene matches. CDR1 is SGHNT and CDR2 is YYREEE in the germline V gene (reference sequence). The DNA for the CDR3 is TGTGCCAGCCTTGAGCGCGGGGGGTCCGATACGCAGTATTTT. This codes for CASLERGGSDTQYF. The whole variable domain, remainder taken from reference TRBV5-4 and TRBJ2-3, is ETGVTQSPTHLIKTRGQQVTLRCSSQSGHNTVSWYQQALGQGPQFIFQYYREEENGRGNFPPRFSGLQFPNYSSELNVNALELDDSALYLCASLERGGSDTQYFGPGTRLTVL.

The chain links TRBV27 to TRBJ2-1; D uncertain. Germline lookup yields CDR1 MNHEY and CDR2 SMNVEV (reference sequence). Trimming removed 5 bases from V and 3 bases from J, with 17 bases in between. The CDR3 is made up of 16 amino acids. CDR3 loop: CASSGSTALDYNEQFF. CDR3 nucleotide sequence: TGTGCCAGCAGTGGCTCTACCGCACTTGACTACAATGAGCAGTTCTTC.

J is TRBJ1-2 and V is TRBV19; D possibly corresponds to TRBD1 (5 bases). Germline V gene sequence: CDR1 LNHDA, CDR2 SQIVND (reference sequence). The CDR3 is made up of 14 amino acids. Between the trimmed V and J ends, which lost 7 bases and 1 base, there was a span of 13 bases. The CDR3 sequence is CASNLDTLNYGYTF. Here the CDR3 DNA reads TGTGCCAGTAACTTGGACACCCTTAACTATGGCTACACCTTC.

The rearrangement uses TRBV18 and TRBJ1-2; D uncertain. CDR1 and CDR2 (germline): KGHSH, LQKENI. The CDR3 has 15 amino acids. V lost 4 bases and J lost 0, with 12 bases in between. The CDR3 protein is CASSLDQASNYGYTF. The DNA for the CDR3 is TGTGCCAGCTCACTTGACCAGGCCTCTAACTATGGCTACACCTTC.

The genes are TRBV18 and TRBJ2-5; TRBD1 agrees at 9 bases. The germline gives CDR1 KGHSH, CDR2 LQKENI. V lost 5 bases, J lost 5 bases, and 18 bases stayed unmatched. CDR3 length: 18 residues. CDR3 sequence: CASSTLKAGQGLGETQYF. CDR3 bases: TGTGCCAGCTCAACACTAAAAGCGGGACAGGGTTTAGGCGAGACCCAGTACTTC. The whole variable domain, filled in from reference TRBV18 and TRBJ2-5, reads NAGVMQNPRHLVRRRGQEARLRCSPMKGHSHVYWYRQLPEEGLKFMVYLQKENIIDESGMPKERFSAEFPKEGPSILRIQQVVRGDSAAYFCASSTLKAGQGLGETQYFGPGTRLLVL.

The V call is TRBV21-1, the J call TRBJ2-1. TRBV21-1 is deemed a pseudogene. The CDR3 runs 15 residues. Here the CDR3 DNA reads TGTGCCAGCAGCCGCACGTGGGGGAGTTACAATGAGCAGTTCTTC. It yields the protein CASSRTWGSYNEQFF.

This chain's CDR3 is CASSASVLGEKLFF. The CDR3 DNA is TGTGCCAGCAGTGCGAGTGTATTAGGGGAAAAACTGTTTTTT. The chain recombines TRBV6-1 with TRBJ1-4; no definite D call. Trimming stripped 4 bases from V and 8 bases from J, with 14 bases between. There are 14 residues in the CDR3. From germline, CDR1 is MNHNS and CDR2 SASEGT.

The chain is built from TRBV11-2 and TRBJ2-5; TRBD1 agrees at 7 bases. The junction had 3 bases not matched to a gene; V was cut back by 7 bases and J by 1 base. The CDR3 length is 13 residues. CDR1 and CDR2 (germline): SGHAT, FQNNGV. CDR3 in amino acids: CASTGQPQETQYF. In DNA, the CDR3 is TGTGCCAGCACGGGACAGCCCCAAGAGACCCAGTACTTC.